The sequence of this TCR beta chain was determined in a study of vaccination and CD4 T cells after COVID-19. General study points: From 21 to 38, the median of SARS-CoV-2-reactive clonotypes rose without reaching significance.

Treatment denoted: approximately nine-day PBMC culture with coronavirus spike peptide pools or control peptides (ViraFEST assay). Notes on this clonotype: Its specificity is unknown. In this CDR3 the conserved last residue, phenylalanine or tryptophan, is missing, so a read error is likely.

Cultured CD4+ T-cell DNA underwent Oncomine TCR Beta short-read sequencing. TCRdb re-called the PCR reads through MiXCR, storing one row per CDR3 protein. The top ten clones hold about 12% of a sample with more than 10,000 distinct CDR3 sequences, more than 20% of them seen once. V was clipped by 4 bases and J by 2 bases, with 14 bases between them. This CDR3 has 15 residues. The germline gives CDR1 SGHAT, CDR2 FQDESV (reference sequence). The source was CD4+ T cells from blood, cultured in vitro, collected after SARS-CoV-2 vaccination. The sequence was collected from a human donor who had recovered from COVID-19. The rearrangement joins TRBV11-1 to TRBJ2-5; TRBD1 is a possible D gene (6 bases). As DNA, the CDR3 is TGTGCCAGCAGCTACTCCGGGACAAAGCAAGAGACCCAGTACCTC. Translating it yields CASSYSGTKQETQYL.